The 14 T cell receptor beta chains below all came from one sample that was sequenced in a study of blood T cell repertoires in COVID-19 (dated by TCRdb to 2019 to 2021). Receptors were amplified or captured by the immunoSEQ multiplex PCR assay. Entries here come from immuneACCESS through TCRdb and include only in-frame sequences with V and J called. Some clones fail to appear in such tables; in the studies checked, an unresolved V gene covers under half of the shortfall, and the cause of the remainder is unknown. In all, the sample holds about 130,000 clones, and around 83% of those were seen once. The top ten constitute 7% to 10% of the sample. The sequencing input was PBMCs or T cells enriched from blood (not recorded which). The source of these receptors is a man aged 50-60 years who had recovered from COVID-19.

V is TRBV18 and J is TRBJ1-5; 7 bases line up with TRBD1. The J segment lost 5 bases and the V segment lost 3 bases, leaving 4 bases of the junction unmatched. Germline-derived CDR1 and CDR2 are KGHSH and LQKENI. This CDR3 region has 14 residues. The CDR3 nucleotides are TGTGCCAGCTCACCGCAAGGGGGCGATCAGCCCCAGCATTTT. As protein: CASSPQGGDQPQHF.

The V and J genes are TRBV7-3 and TRBJ1-4, with no clear D. The CDR3 contains 15 residues. CDR1 and CDR2 from the germline V gene are SGHTA and FQGTGA. The V gene lost 1 base and the J gene lost 8 bases, with 14 bases spanning the gap. The CDR3 spells CASSLRAGIGEKLFF. For the CDR3, the DNA is TGTGCCAGCAGCTTAAGGGCAGGTATCGGAGAAAAACTGTTTTTT.

This chain uses TRBV5-1 with TRBJ2-1, with TRBD2 matching over 11 bases. The trim removed 1 base at V and 10 bases at J, leaving 7 bases unmatched. The CDR3 contains 15 residues. CDR1 is SGHRS and CDR2 is YFSETQ in the germline V gene. DNA for the CDR3: TGCGCCAGCAGCTTGATAGCGGGGGGGCCTGGAGAGCAGTTCTTC. Its protein is CASSLIAGGPGEQFF.

This clone has only a few counts. The chain carries TRBV5-1 and TRBJ2-1, with TRBD2 matching 15 bases. The CDR3 contains 19 residues. Germline V gene lookup returns CDR1 SGHRS and CDR2 YFSETQ. V dropped 1 base and J dropped 0; count of bases not matched to a gene: 5. For the CDR3, the DNA is TGCGCCAGCAGCTTGCTCGGACTAGCGGGGGGGAGCTCCTACAATGAGCAGTTCTTC. Translated: CASSLLGLAGGSSYNEQFF.

The rearrangement joins TRBV6-2 or TRBV6-3 to TRBJ1-3; 10 nucleotides line up with TRBD1. Germline V gene sequence: CDR1 MNHEY, CDR2 SVGEGT. This CDR3 spans 18 amino acids. The junction had 9 bases not matched to a gene; V was cut back by 2 bases and J by 2 bases. The CDR3 DNA follows: TGTGCCAGCAGTTACCCGAGACAGGGGGCCGGCGCTGGAAACACCATATATTTT. It is translated as CASSYPRQGAGAGNTIYF.

The genes are TRBV9 and TRBJ2-5; 14 bases are a match to TRBD2. J lost 0 bases, V lost 4 bases, and 11 bases had no gene match. Germline V gives CDR1 SGDLS, CDR2 YYNGEE. The CDR3 extends over 19 amino acids. As DNA, the CDR3 is TGTGCCAGCAGCCGAACCCGGACTAGCGGGGGGTCGAACCAAGAGACCCAGTACTTC. Residues: CASSRTRTSGGSNQETQYF.

The CDR3 DNA reads as TGCGCCAGCGCTCGACTAGCGGGGGATGCGAATACGCAGTATTTT. It is translated as CASARLAGDANTQYF. V and J are TRBV5-1 and TRBJ2-3; TRBD2 aligns across 12 bases. V lost 7 bases, J lost 7 bases, and 10 bases stayed unmatched. Per the germline V gene, CDR1 is SGHRS and CDR2 is YFSETQ. The CDR3 runs 15 residues.

The chain combines TRBV5-1 with TRBJ2-1; TRBD1 agrees at 9 bases. V lost 1 base, J lost 5 bases, and 4 bases stayed unmatched. This CDR3 region has 15 residues. Germline values: CDR1 SGHRS, CDR2 YFSETQ. The chain's CDR3 is CASSLTGGFNNEQFF. DNA for the CDR3: TGCGCCAGCAGCTTGACAGGGGGCTTCAACAATGAGCAGTTCTTC.

The chain combines TRBV19 with TRBJ1-4; 9 bases match TRBD1. Per the germline V gene, CDR1 is LNHDA and CDR2 is SQIVND (reference sequence). Germline trimming cut 10 bases from V and 2 bases from J; bases unmatched to any gene: 5. The CDR3 contains 14 residues. CDR3 loop: CATKTGGTNEKLFF. The DNA for the CDR3 is TGTGCCACGAAAACAGGGGGCACTAATGAAAAACTGTTTTTT.

The rearrangement links TRBV18 to TRBJ2-5, with TRBD2 matching over 8 bases. The CDR3 runs to 14 residues. V lost 3 bases and J lost 2; bases outside the gene matches: 2. Germline V gives CDR1 KGHSH, CDR2 LQKENI. CDR3 region: CASSPTSAQETQYF. The CDR3 DNA follows: TGTGCCAGCTCACCGACTAGCGCTCAAGAGACCCAGTACTTC.

The V call is TRBV29-1, the J call TRBJ2-5; 7 nucleotides align to TRBD2. J gave up 6 bases and V 7 bases, and 11 bases lay outside the gene matches. This CDR3 spans 13 amino acids. Germline lookup yields CDR1 SQVTM and CDR2 ANQGSEA. The CDR3 protein is CSAGGSGTQTQYF. The CDR3, as DNA: TGCAGCGCCGGGGGGAGTGGTACACAGACCCAGTACTTC.

This chain links TRBV13 with TRBJ2-7; D not certain. CDR1 PRHDT and CDR2 FYEKMQ come from the germline V gene (reference sequence). V was pared by 2 bases and J by 6 bases, with 8 bases between. This CDR3 is built from 12 residues. The CDR3 DNA reads TGTGCCAGCAGCTTACGTGAGTCCGAGCAGTACTTC. This translates into CASSLRESEQYF.

The chain has TRBV7-2 and TRBJ2-7; TRBD2 matches at 9 bases. Per germline, CDR1 SGHTA and CDR2 FQGNSA. CDR3 length equals 15 residues. V lost 5 bases, J lost 3 bases, and 8 bases stayed unmatched. In DNA, the CDR3 is TGTGCCAGCAGCACGACTAGCGGTTCAGTCTACGAGCAGTACTTC. This codes for CASSTTSGSVYEQYF. Using reference TRBV7-2 and TRBJ2-7 for the parts outside the CDR3, the full variable domain is GAGVSQSPSNKVTEKGKDVELRCDPISGHTALYWYRQSLGQGLEFLIYFQGNSAPDKSGLPSDRFSAERTGGSVSTLTIQRTQQEDSAVYLCASSTTSGSVYEQYFGPGTRLTVT.

This sequence joins TRBV7-9 and TRBJ1-6; the D gene is possibly TRBD1 (6 bases). Germline V lookup: CDR1 SEHNR, CDR2 FQNEAQ (reference sequence). The germline V and J ends were trimmed by 5 bases and 6 bases, with 11 bases remaining between them. CDR3 length: 14 amino acids. CDR3 residues: CASSPGQSNSPLHF. In DNA form, the CDR3 reads TGTGCCAGCAGCCCCGGACAGAGTAATTCACCCCTCCACTTT.